The clone carrying this TCR beta chain was counted only a few times. V was cut by 5 bases and J by 3 bases, with 20 bases left in between. This CDR3 is 17 amino acids long. Germline lookup yields CDR1 SGHTA and CDR2 FQGNSA. TCR beta CDR3 regions were amplified from RNA. First-round RT-PCR with HTBI primers amplified the TCR CDR3 region. Each CDR3 protein gets one entry after TCRdb re-called the multiplex PCR reads with MiXCR. This sample carries fewer than 750,000 distinct CDR3 sequences, around 15% of them seen once, and the ten largest clones take 12%. This record belongs to a study of T cells in Graves' hyperthyroidism and ophthalmopathy.

This clonotype was obtained from a woman aged 50 to 60 with Graves' ophthalmopathy. This sequence joins TRBV7-2 and TRBJ2-1; a weak D match, TRBD2 (5 bases). Sequencing used blood. The CDR3 sequence is CASSSKQPNSVYNEQFF. The CDR3 region has the DNA TGTGCCAGCAGCAGTAAACAACCCAATAGCGTCTACAATGAGCAGTTCTTC.